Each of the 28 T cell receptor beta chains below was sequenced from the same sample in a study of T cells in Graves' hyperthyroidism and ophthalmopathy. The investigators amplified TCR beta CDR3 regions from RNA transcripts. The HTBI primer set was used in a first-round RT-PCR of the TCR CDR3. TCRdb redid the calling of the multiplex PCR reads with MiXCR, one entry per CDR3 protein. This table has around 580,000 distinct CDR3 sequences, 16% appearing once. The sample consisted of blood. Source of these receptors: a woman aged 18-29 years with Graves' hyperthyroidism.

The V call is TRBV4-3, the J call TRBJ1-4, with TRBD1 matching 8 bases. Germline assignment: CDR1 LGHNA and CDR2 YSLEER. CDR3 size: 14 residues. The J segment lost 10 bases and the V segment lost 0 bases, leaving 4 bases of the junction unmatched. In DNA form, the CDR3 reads TGCGCCAGCAGCCAAGATACCGGGACAGGAAAACTGTTTTTT. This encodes CASSQDTGTGKLFF.

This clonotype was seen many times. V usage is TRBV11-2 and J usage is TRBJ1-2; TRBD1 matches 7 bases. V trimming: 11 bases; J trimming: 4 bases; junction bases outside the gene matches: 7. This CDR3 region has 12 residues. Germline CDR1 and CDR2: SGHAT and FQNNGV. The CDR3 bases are TGTGCCGGAGGAGGGGACAGCTATGGCTACACCTTC. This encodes CAGGGDSYGYTF.

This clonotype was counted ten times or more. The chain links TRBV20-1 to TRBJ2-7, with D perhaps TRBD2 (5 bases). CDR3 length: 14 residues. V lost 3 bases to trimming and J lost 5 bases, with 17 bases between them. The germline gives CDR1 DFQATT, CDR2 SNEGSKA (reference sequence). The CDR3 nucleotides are TGCAGTGCTAGGTCGGCGTCCGGGAAGAACGAGCAGTACTTC. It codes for CSARSASGKNEQYF.

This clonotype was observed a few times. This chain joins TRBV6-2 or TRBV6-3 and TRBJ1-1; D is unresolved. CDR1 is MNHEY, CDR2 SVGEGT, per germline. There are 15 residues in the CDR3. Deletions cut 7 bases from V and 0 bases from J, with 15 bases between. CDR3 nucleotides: TGTGCCAGCAAGGGCCTTACATACCTGAACACTGAAGCTTTCTTT. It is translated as CASKGLTYLNTEAFF.

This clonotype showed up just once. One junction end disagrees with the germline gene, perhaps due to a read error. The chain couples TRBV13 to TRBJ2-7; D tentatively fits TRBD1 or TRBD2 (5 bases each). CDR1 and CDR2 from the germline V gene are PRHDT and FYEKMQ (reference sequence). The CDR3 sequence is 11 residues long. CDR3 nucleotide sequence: TGTGCCAGCAGCTTACGGGACGAGCAGTGCTTC. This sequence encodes CASSLRDEQCF.

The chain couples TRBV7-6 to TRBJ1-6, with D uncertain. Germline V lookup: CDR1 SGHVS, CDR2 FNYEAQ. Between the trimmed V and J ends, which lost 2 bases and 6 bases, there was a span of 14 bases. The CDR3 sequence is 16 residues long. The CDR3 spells CASSLKALGSNSPLHF. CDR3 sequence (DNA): TGTGCCAGCAGCTTAAAGGCCCTGGGATCTAATTCACCCCTCCACTTT.

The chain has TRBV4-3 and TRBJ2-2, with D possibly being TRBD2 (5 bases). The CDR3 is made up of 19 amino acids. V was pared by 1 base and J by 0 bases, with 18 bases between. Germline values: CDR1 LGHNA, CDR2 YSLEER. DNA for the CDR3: TGCGCCAGCAGCCAAGTAGTAGGAGGCCCCGCACCGAACACCGGGGAGCTGTTTTTT. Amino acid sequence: CASSQVVGGPAPNTGELFF.

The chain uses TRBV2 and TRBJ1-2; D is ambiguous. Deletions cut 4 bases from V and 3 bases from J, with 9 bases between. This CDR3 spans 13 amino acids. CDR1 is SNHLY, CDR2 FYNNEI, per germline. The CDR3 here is CASSGTDDYGYTF. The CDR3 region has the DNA TGTGCCAGCAGTGGGACGGACGACTATGGCTACACCTTC.

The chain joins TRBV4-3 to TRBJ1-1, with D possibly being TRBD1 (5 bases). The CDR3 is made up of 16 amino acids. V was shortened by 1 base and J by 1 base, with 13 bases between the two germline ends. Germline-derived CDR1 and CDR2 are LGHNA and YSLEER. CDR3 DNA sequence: TGCGCCAGCAGCCAAGCCCCCGGGGACGGGAACACTGAAGCTTTCTTT. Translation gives CASSQAPGDGNTEAFF.

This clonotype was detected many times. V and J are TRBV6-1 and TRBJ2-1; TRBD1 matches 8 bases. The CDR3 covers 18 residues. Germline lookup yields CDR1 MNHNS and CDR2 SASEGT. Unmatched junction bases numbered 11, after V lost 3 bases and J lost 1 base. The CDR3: CASSEGTGFLESYNEQFF. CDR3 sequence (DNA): TGTGCCAGCAGTGAGGGGACAGGTTTCCTAGAATCCTACAATGAGCAGTTCTTC.

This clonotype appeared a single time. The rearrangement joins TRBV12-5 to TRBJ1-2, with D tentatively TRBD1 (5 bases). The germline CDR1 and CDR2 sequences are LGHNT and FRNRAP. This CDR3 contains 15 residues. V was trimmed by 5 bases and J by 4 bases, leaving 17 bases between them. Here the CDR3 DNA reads TGTGCTAGTGGTCCCAGGACACCGCTTGGCTATGGCTACACCTTC. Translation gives CASGPRTPLGYGYTF.

CDR3 sequence: CSASFRSTDTQYF. CDR3 in DNA: TGCAGTGCTAGTTTCAGAAGCACAGATACGCAGTATTTT. V and J are TRBV20-1 and TRBJ2-3; D is unclear. Germline V gene sequence: CDR1 DFQATT, CDR2 SNEGSKA (reference sequence). V lost 3 bases, J lost 0 bases, and 7 bases lay in between. The CDR3 sequence is 13 residues long.

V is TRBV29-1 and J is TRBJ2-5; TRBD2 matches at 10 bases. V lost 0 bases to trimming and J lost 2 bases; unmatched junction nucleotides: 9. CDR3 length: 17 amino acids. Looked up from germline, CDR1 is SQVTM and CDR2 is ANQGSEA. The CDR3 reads CSVEDEGLAIVQETQYF. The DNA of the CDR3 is TGCAGCGTTGAAGACGAGGGACTAGCGATAGTACAAGAGACCCAGTACTTC.

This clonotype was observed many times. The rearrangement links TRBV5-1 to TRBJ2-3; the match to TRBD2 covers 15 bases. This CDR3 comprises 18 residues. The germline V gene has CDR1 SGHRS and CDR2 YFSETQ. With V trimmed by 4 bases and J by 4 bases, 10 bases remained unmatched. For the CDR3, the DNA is TGCGCCAGCAGCCGGGGACTAGCGGGGGGTGTTCTGGCAGATACGCAGTATTTT. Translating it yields CASSRGLAGGVLADTQYF. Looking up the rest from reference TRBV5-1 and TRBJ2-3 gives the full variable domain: KAGVTQTPRYLIKTRGQQVTLSCSPISGHRSVSWYQQTPGQGLQFLFEYFSETQRNKGNFPGRFSGRQFSNSRSEMNVSTLELGDSALYLCASSRGLAGGVLADTQYFGPGTRLTVL.

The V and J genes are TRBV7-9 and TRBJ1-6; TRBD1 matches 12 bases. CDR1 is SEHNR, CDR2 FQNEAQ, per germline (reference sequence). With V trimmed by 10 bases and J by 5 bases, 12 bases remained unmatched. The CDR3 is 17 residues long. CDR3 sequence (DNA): TGTGCCATCAACCGGGACAGGGGGCTTCACCATAATTCACCCCTCCACTTT. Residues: CAINRDRGLHHNSPLHF.

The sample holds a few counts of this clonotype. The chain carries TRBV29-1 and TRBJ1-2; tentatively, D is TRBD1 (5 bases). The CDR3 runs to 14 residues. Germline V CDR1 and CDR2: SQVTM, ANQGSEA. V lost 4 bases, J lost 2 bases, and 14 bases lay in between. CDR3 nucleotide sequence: TGCAGCGTTGGGCCGTCCGGGACCAACTATGGCTACACCTTC. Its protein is CSVGPSGTNYGYTF.

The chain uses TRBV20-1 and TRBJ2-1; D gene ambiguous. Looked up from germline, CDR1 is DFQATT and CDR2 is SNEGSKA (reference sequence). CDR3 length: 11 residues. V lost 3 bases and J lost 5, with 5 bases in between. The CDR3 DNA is TGCAGTGCTAGTGGTCACAATGAGCAGTTCTTC. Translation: CSASGHNEQFF.

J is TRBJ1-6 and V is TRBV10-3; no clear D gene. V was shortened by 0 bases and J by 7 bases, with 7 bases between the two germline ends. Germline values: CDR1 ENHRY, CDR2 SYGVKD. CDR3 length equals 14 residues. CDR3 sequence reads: CAISESERNSPLHF. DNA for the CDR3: TGTGCCATCAGTGAGTCGGAAAGGAATTCACCCCTCCACTTT.

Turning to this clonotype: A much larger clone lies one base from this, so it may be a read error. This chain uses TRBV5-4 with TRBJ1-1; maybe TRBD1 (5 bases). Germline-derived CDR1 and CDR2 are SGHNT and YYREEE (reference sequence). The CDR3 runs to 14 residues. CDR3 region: CASSLARGNTAAFF. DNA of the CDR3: TGTGCCAGCAGCTTGGCCCGGGGGAACACTGCAGCTTTCTTT.

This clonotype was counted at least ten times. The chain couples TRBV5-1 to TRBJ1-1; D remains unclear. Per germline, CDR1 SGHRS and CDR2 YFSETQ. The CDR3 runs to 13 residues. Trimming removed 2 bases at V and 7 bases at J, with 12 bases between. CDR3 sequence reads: CASSFPHEGEAFF. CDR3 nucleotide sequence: TGCGCCAGCAGCTTTCCTCATGAGGGTGAAGCTTTCTTT.

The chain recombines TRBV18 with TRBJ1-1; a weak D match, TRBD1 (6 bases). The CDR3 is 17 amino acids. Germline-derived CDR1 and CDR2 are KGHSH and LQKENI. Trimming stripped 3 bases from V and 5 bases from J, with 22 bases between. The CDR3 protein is CASSPLSLGGSETEAFF. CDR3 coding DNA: TGTGCCAGCTCACCCCTGTCTCTGGGGGGCTCCGAAACTGAAGCTTTCTTT.

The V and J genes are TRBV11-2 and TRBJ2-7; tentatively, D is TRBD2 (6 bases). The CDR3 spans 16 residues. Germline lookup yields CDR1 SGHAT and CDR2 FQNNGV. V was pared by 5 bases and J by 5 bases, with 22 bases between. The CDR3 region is CASSVSPGTRTHEQYF. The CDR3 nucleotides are TGTGCCAGCAGCGTATCCCCCGGGACTCGTACCCACGAGCAGTACTTC.

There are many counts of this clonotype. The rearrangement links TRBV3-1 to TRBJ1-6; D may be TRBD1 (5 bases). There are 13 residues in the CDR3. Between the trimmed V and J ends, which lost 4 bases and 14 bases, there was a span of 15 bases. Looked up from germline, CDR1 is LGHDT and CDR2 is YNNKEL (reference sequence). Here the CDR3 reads CASSLPDGTALHF. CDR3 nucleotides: TGTGCCAGCAGCCTTCCGGACGGGACGGCCCTCCACTTT.

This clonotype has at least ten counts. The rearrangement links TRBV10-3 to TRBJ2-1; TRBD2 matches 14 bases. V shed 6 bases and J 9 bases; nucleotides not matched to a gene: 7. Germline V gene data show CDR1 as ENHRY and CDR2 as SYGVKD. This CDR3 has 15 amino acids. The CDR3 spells CAIRTSGRAIVEQFF. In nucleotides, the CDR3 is TGTGCCATCAGGACTAGCGGGAGGGCGATAGTTGAGCAGTTCTTC.

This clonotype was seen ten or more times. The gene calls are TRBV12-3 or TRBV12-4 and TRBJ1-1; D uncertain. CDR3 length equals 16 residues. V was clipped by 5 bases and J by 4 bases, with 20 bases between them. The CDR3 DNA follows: TGTGCCAGCAGTGCCCCTAAATATCCTGAGGGCACTGAAGCTTTCTTT. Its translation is CASSAPKYPEGTEAFF.

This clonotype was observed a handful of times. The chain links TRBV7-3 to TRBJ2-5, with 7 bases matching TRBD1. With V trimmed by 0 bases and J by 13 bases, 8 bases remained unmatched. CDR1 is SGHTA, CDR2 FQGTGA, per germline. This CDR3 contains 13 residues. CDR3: CASSLTQGTELYF. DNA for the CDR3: TGTGCCAGCAGCTTAACCCAAGGGACAGAACTGTACTTC.

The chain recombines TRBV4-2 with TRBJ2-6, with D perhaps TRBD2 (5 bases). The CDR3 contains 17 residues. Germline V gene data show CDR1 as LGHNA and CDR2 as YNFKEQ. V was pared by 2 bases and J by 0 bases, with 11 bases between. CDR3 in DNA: TGTGCCAGCAGCCAATCAACGGGAAGCTCTGGGGCCAACGTCCTGACTTTC. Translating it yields CASSQSTGSSGANVLTF.

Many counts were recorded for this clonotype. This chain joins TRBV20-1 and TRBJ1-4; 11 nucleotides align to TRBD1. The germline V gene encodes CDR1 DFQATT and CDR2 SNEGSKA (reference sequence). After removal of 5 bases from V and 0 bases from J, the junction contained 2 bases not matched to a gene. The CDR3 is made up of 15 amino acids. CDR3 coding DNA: TGCAGTGCTGGGGGACAGGGGGCAACTAATGAAAAACTGTTTTTT. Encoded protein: CSAGGQGATNEKLFF.